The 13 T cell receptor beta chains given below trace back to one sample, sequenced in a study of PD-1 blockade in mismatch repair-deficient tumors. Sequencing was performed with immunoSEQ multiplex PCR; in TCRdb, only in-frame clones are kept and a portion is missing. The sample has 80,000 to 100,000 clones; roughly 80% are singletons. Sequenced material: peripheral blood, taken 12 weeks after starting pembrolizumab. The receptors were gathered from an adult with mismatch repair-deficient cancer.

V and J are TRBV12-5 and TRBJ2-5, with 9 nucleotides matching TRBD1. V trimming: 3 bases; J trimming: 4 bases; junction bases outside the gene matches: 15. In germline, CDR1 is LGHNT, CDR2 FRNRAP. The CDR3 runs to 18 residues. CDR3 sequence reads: CASGFTGTGGVGGETQYF. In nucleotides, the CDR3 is TGTGCTAGTGGTTTCACCGGAACAGGGGGCGTCGGAGGAGAGACCCAGTACTTC.

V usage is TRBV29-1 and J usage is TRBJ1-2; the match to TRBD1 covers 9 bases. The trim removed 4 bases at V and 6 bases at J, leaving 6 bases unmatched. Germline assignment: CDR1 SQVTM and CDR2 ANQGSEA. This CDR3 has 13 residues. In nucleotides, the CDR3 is TGCAGCGTTGTAGGACAGGGGTGGGATGGCTACACCTTC. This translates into CSVVGQGWDGYTF.

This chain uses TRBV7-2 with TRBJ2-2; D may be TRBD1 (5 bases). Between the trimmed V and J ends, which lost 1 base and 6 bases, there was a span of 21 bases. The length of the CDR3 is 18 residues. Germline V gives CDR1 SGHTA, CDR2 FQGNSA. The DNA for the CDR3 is TGTGCCAGCAGCTTAGTATCCCGACAGCGAAACCCCTCCGGGGAGCTGTTTTTT. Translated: CASSLVSRQRNPSGELFF.

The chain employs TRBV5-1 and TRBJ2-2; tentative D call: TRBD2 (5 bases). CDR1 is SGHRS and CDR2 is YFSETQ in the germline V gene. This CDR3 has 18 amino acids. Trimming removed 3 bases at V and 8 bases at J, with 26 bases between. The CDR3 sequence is CASSSGGILDVVGGELFF. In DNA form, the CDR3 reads TGCGCCAGCAGCTCCGGAGGTATCCTGGATGTGGTTGGAGGGGAGCTGTTTTTT.

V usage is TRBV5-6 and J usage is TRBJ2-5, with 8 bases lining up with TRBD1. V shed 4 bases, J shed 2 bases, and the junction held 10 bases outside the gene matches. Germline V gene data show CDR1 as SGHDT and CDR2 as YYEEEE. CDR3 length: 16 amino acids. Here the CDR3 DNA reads TGTGCCAGCAGCAATCTCGGGACAGGTAAACAAGAGACCCAGTACTTC. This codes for CASSNLGTGKQETQYF.

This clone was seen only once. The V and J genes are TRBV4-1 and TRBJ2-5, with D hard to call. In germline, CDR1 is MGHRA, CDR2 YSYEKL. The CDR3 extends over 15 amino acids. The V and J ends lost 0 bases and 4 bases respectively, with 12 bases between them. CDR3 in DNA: TGCGCCAGCAGCCAAGAAGAACGCCGCCCAGAGACCCAGTACTTC. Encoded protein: CASSQEERRPETQYF.

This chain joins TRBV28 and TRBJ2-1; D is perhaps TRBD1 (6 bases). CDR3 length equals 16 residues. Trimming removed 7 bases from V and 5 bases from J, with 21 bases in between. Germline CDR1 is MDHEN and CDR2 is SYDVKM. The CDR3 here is CASTIIQGTPHNEQFF. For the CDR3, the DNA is TGTGCCAGCACCATAATTCAGGGGACCCCCCACAATGAGCAGTTCTTC. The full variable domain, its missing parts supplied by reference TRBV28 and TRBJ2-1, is DVKVTQSSRYLVKRTGEKVFLECVQDMDHENMFWYRQDPGLGLRLIYFSYDVKMKEKGDIPEGYSVSREKKERFSLILESASTNQTSMYLCASTIIQGTPHNEQFFGPGTRLTVL.

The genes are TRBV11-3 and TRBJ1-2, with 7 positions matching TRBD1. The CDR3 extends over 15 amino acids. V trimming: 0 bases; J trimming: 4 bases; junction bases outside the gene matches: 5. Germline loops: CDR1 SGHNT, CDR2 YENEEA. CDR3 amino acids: CASSLEGQAAYGYTF. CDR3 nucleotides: TGTGCCAGCAGCTTAGAAGGACAGGCCGCCTATGGCTACACCTTC.

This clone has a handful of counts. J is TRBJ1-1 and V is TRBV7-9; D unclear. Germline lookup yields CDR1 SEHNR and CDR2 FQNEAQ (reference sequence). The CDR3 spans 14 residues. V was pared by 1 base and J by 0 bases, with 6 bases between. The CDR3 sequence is CASSLGAMNTEAFF. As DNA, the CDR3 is TGTGCCAGCAGCTTAGGGGCTATGAACACTGAAGCTTTCTTT.

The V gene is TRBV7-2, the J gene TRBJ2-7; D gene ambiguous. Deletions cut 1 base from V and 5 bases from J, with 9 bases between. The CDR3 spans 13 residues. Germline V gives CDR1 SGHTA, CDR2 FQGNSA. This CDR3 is CASSLEVVHEQYF. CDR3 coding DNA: TGTGCCAGCAGCTTAGAAGTCGTCCACGAGCAGTACTTC.

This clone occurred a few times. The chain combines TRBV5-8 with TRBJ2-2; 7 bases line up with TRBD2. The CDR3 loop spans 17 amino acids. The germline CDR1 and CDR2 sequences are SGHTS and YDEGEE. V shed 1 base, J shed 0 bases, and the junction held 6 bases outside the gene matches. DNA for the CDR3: TGTGCCAGCAGCTTGTTGGGACTAAACGCGAACACCGGGGAGCTGTTTTTT. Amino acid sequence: CASSLLGLNANTGELFF.

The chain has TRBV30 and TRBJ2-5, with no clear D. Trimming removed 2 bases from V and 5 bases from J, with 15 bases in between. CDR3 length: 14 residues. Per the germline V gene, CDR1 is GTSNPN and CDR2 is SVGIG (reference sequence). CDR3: CAWSPVHLRETQYF. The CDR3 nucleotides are TGTGCCTGGAGTCCTGTCCACCTCCGCGAGACCCAGTACTTC.

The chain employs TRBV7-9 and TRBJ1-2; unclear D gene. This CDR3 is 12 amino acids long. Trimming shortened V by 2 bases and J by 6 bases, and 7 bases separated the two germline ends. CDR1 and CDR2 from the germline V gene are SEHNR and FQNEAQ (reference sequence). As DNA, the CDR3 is TGTGCCAGCAGCTTATTGGCAGATGGCTACACCTTC. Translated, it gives CASSLLADGYTF. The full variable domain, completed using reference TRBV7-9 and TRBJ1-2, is DTGVSQNPRHKITKRGQNVTFRCDPISEHNRLYWYRQTLGQGPEFLTYFQNEAQLEKSRLLSDRFSAERPKGSFSTLEIQRTEQGDSAMYLCASSLLADGYTFGSGTRLTVV.